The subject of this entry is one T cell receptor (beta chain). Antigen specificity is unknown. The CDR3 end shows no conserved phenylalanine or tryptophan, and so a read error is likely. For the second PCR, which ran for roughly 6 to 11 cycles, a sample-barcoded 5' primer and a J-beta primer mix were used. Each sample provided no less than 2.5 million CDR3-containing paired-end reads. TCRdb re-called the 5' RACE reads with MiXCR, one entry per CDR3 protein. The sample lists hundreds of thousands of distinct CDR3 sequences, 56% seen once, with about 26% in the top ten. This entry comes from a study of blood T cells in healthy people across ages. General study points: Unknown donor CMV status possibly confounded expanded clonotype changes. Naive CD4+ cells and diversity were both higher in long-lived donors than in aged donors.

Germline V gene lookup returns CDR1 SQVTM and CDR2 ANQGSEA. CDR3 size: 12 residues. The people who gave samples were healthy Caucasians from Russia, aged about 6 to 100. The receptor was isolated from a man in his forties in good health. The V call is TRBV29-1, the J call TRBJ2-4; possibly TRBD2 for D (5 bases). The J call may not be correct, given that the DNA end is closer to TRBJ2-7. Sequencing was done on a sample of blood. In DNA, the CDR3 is TGCAGCGTTGAAGATCCGGACTGCGAGCAGTACTTA. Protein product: CSVEDPDCEQYL.